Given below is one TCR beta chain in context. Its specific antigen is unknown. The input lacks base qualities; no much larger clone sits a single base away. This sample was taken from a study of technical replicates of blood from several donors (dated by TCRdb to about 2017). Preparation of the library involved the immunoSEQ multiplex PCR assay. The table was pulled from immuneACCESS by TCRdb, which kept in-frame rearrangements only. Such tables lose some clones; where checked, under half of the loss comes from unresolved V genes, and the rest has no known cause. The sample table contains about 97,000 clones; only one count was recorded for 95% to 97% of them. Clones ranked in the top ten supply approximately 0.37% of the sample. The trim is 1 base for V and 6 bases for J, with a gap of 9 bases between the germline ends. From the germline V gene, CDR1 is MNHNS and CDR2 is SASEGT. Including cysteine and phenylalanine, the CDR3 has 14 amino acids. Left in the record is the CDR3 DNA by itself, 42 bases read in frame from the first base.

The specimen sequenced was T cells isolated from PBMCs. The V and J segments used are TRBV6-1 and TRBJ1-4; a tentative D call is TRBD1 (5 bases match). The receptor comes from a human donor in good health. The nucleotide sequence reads TGTGCCAGCAGTGAAGTGGGGGGTTATGAAAAACTGTTTTTT. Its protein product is CASSEVGGYEKLFF.